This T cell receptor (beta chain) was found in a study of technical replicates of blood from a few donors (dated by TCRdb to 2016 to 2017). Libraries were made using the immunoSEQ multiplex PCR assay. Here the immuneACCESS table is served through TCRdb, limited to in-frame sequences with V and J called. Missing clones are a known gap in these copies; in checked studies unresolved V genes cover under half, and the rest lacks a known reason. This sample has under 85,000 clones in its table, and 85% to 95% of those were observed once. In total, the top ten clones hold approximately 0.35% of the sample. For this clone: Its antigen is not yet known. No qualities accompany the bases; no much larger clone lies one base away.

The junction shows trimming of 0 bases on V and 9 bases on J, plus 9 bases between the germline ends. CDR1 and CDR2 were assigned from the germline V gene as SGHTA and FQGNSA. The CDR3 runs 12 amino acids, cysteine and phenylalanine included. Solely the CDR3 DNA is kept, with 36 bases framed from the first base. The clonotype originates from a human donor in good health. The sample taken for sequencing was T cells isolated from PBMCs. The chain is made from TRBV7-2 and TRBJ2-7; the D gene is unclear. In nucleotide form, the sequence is TGTGCCAGCAGCTTAGCGCATCAACTGCAGTACTTC. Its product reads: CASSLAHQLQYF.